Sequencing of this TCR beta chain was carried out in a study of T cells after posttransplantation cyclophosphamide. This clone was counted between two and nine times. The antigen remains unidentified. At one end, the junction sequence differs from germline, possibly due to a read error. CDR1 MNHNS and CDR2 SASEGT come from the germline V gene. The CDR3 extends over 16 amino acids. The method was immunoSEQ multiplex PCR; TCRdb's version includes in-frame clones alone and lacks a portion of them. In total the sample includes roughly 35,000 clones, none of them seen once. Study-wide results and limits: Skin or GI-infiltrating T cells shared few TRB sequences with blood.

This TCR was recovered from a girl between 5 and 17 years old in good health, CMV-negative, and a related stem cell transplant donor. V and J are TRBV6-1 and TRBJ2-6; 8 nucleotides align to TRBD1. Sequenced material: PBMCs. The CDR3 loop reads CASREDRGSGANVLTF. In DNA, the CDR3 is TGTGCCAGCAGAGAAGACAGGGGATCGGGGGCCAACGTCCTGACTTTC.